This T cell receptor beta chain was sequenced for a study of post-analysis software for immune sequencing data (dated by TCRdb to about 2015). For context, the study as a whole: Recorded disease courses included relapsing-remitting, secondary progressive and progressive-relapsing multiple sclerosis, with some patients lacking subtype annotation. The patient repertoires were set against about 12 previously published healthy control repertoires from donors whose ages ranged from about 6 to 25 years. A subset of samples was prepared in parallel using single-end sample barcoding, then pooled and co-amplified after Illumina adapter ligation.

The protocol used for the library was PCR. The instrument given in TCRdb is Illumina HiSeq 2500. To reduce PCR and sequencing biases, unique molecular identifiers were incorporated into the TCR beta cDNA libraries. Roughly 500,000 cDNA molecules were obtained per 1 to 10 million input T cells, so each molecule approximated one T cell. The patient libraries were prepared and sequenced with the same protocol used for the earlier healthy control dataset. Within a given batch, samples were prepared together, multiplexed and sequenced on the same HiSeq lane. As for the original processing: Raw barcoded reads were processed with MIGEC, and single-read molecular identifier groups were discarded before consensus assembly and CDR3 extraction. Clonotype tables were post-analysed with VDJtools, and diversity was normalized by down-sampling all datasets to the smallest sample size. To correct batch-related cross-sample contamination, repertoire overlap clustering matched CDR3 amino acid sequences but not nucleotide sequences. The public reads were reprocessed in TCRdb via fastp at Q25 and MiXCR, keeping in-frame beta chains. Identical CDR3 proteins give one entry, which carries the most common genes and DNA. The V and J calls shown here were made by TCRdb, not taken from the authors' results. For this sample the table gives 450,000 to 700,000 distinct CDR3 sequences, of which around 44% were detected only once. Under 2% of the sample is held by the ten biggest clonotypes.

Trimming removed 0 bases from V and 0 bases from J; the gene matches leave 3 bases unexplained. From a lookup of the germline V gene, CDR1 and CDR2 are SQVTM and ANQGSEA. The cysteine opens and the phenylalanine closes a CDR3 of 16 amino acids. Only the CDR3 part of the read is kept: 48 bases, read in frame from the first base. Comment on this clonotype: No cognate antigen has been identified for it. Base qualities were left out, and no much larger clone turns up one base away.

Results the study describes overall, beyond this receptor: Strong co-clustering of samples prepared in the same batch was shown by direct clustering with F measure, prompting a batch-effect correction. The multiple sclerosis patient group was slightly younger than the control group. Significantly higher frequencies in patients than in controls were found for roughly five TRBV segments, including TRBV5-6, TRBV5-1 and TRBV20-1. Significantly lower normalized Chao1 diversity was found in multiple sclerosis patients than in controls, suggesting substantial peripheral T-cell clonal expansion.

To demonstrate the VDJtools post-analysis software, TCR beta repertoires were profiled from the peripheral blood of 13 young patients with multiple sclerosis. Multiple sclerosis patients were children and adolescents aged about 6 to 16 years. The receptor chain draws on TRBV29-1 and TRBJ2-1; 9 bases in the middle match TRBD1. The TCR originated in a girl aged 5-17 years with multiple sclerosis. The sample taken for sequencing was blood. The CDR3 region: CSVEEGQGSSYNEQFF. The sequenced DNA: TGCAGCGTTGAAGAAGGACAGGGGAGCTCCTACAATGAGCAGTTCTTC.